These T cell receptor beta chains were read from a single sample in a study of vaccination effects on CD4 cells after COVID-19. The assay was immunoSEQ multiplex PCR, and TCRdb's table has in-frame clones only and misses some. The data show about 34,000 clones, around three quarters seen once. Antigens of these TCRs are unknown. The sample consisted of CD4+ T cells from PBMCs cultured with HCoV-OC43 spike peptides, taken before COVID-19 vaccination. These receptors were collected from a human donor who received a COVID-19 vaccine. Each CDR3 is given with its conserved first and last residue. Fields, in order: clone size, J gene, CDR3 length, D gene, V gene, CDR3 protein, CDR3 DNA. A D gene is named only where the DNA matches it firmly. For some rows the clone size is stated as once, few or many, or as a class when expanded; others skip it.

clone_size: -; j_call: TRBJ1-1; cdr3_length: 12; d_call: -; v_call: TRBV30; cdr3_aa: CAWSALGRQAFF; cdr3_nt: TGTGCCTGGAGTGCGCTTGGCAGACAAGCTTTCTTT
clone_size: -; j_call: TRBJ2-3; cdr3_length: 15; d_call: -; v_call: TRBV25-1; cdr3_aa: CASSPTPTRTDTQYF; cdr3_nt: TGTGCCAGCAGCCCCACCCCGACCCGCACAGATACGCAGTATTTT
clone_size: -; j_call: TRBJ2-1; cdr3_length: 16; d_call: TRBD1; v_call: TRBV11-3; cdr3_aa: CASSRDRGPSYNEQFF; cdr3_nt: TGTGCCAGCAGCCGGGACAGGGGGCCCTCCTACAATGAGCAGTTCTTC
clone_size: -; j_call: TRBJ2-7; cdr3_length: 14; d_call: TRBD1; v_call: TRBV24-1; cdr3_aa: CATSDPRQGREQYF; cdr3_nt: TGTGCCACCAGTGATCCCCGACAGGGCCGAGAGCAGTACTTC
clone_size: once; j_call: TRBJ1-2; cdr3_length: 13; d_call: -; v_call: TRBV7-2; cdr3_aa: CASSLGQSYGYTF; cdr3_nt: TGTGCCAGCAGCTTAGGGCAGTCCTATGGCTACACCTTC
clone_size: -; j_call: TRBJ2-1; cdr3_length: 17; d_call: TRBD2; v_call: TRBV28; cdr3_aa: CASTTSGTSGGYNEQFF; cdr3_nt: TGTGCCAGCACTACTTCCGGGACTAGCGGGGGTTACAATGAGCAGTTCTTC
clone_size: -; j_call: TRBJ2-3; cdr3_length: 13; d_call: -; v_call: TRBV12-3/TRBV12-4; cdr3_aa: CASRPGVTDTQYF; cdr3_nt: TGTGCCAGCAGACCAGGAGTCACAGATACGCAGTATTTT
clone_size: -; j_call: TRBJ2-3; cdr3_length: 14; d_call: TRBD2; v_call: TRBV28; cdr3_aa: CASIMTSGSDTQYF; cdr3_nt: TGTGCCAGCATTATGACTAGCGGGAGTGATACGCAGTATTTT
clone_size: -; j_call: TRBJ1-1; cdr3_length: 14; d_call: -; v_call: TRBV27; cdr3_aa: CASSKGLLNTEAFF; cdr3_nt: TGTGCCAGCAGTAAAGGACTGTTGAACACTGAAGCTTTCTTT
clone_size: -; j_call: TRBJ1-2; cdr3_length: 14; d_call: TRBD1; v_call: TRBV5-4; cdr3_aa: CASSWTGVSSGYTF; cdr3_nt: TGTGCCAGCAGCTGGACAGGGGTTTCCTCTGGCTACACCTTC
clone_size: -; j_call: TRBJ1-1; cdr3_length: 13; d_call: -; v_call: TRBV19; cdr3_aa: CASSGQTNTEAFF; cdr3_nt: TGTGCCAGTTCAGGGCAGACGAACACTGAAGCTTTCTTT
clone_size: -; j_call: TRBJ2-1; cdr3_length: 15; d_call: -; v_call: TRBV6-5; cdr3_aa: CASSYSNPRHNEQFF; cdr3_nt: TGTGCCAGCAGTTACTCTAACCCTCGTCACAATGAGCAGTTCTTC
clone_size: -; j_call: TRBJ2-7; cdr3_length: 13; d_call: -; v_call: TRBV5-8; cdr3_aa: CASSLSQGHEQYF; cdr3_nt: TGTGCCAGCAGCTTGAGTCAGGGCCACGAGCAGTACTTC
clone_size: -; j_call: TRBJ1-4; cdr3_length: 15; d_call: -; v_call: TRBV10-3; cdr3_aa: CAISDPTGSRAGLFF; cdr3_nt: TGTGCCATCAGTGACCCCACAGGGTCCCGTGCGGGACTGTTTTTT
clone_size: few; j_call: TRBJ1-1; cdr3_length: 15; d_call: -; v_call: TRBV4-1; cdr3_aa: CASSQGSPGITEAFF; cdr3_nt: TGCGCCAGCAGCCAAGGTAGCCCGGGAATCACTGAAGCTTTCTTT
clone_size: -; j_call: TRBJ1-2; cdr3_length: 15; d_call: -; v_call: TRBV5-1; cdr3_aa: CASSPRGRNLYGYTF; cdr3_nt: TGCGCCAGCAGTCCTCGAGGGAGAAACCTCTATGGCTACACCTTC
clone_size: -; j_call: TRBJ1-2; cdr3_length: 16; d_call: TRBD1; v_call: TRBV6-6; cdr3_aa: CASSYIGQAYNYGYTF; cdr3_nt: TGTGCCAGCAGTTACATTGGACAGGCTTACAACTATGGCTACACCTTC
clone_size: -; j_call: TRBJ1-5; cdr3_length: 15; d_call: TRBD1; v_call: TRBV5-1; cdr3_aa: CASSPDSGGGEPQHF; cdr3_nt: TGCGCCAGCAGCCCCGATTCAGGGGGCGGTGAGCCCCAGCATTTT
clone_size: once; j_call: TRBJ2-5; cdr3_length: 16; d_call: TRBD1; v_call: TRBV5-1; cdr3_aa: CASSSLGTVSPETQYF; cdr3_nt: TGCGCCAGCAGCTCGTTGGGGACAGTTTCTCCAGAGACCCAGTACTTC
clone_size: -; j_call: TRBJ2-1; cdr3_length: 15; d_call: -; v_call: TRBV10-3; cdr3_aa: CAIKAQGSLDNEQFF; cdr3_nt: TGTGCCATCAAGGCGCAGGGGAGTTTAGACAATGAGCAGTTCTTC
clone_size: -; j_call: TRBJ2-3; cdr3_length: 17; d_call: TRBD2; v_call: TRBV5-1; cdr3_aa: CASNPSGLHYSTDTQYF; cdr3_nt: TGCGCCAGCAACCCTAGCGGGTTACACTATAGCACAGATACGCAGTATTTT
clone_size: -; j_call: TRBJ1-4; cdr3_length: 16; d_call: TRBD1; v_call: TRBV7-2; cdr3_aa: CASSEGQDATNEKLFF; cdr3_nt: TGTGCCAGCAGCGAAGGACAGGACGCAACTAATGAAAAACTGTTTTTT
clone_size: few; j_call: TRBJ1-5; cdr3_length: 14; d_call: -; v_call: TRBV2; cdr3_aa: CASSEILGDQPQHF; cdr3_nt: TGTGCCAGCAGTGAAATCTTGGGGGATCAGCCCCAGCATTTT
clone_size: -; j_call: TRBJ1-1; cdr3_length: 16; d_call: TRBD1; v_call: TRBV7-8; cdr3_aa: CASSLRDRGLYTEAFF; cdr3_nt: TGTGCCAGCAGCTTAAGGGACAGGGGGTTGTACACTGAAGCTTTCTTT
clone_size: -; j_call: TRBJ2-7; cdr3_length: 14; d_call: -; v_call: TRBV5-1; cdr3_aa: CASSPVANSYEQYF; cdr3_nt: TGCGCCAGCAGCCCGGTCGCAAATTCCTACGAGCAGTACTTC
clone_size: -; j_call: TRBJ2-5; cdr3_length: 14; d_call: TRBD1; v_call: TRBV5-4; cdr3_aa: CASSPTGGGETQYF; cdr3_nt: TGTGCCAGCAGCCCAACAGGGGGCGGAGAGACCCAGTACTTC
clone_size: -; j_call: TRBJ1-4; cdr3_length: 16; d_call: -; v_call: TRBV7-9; cdr3_aa: CASSFARTPGHEKLFF; cdr3_nt: TGTGCCAGCAGCTTCGCTCGTACACCAGGGCATGAAAAACTGTTTTTT
clone_size: -; j_call: TRBJ2-1; cdr3_length: 13; d_call: -; v_call: TRBV29-1; cdr3_aa: CSVSQSPGNEQFF; cdr3_nt: TGCAGCGTTTCTCAGTCTCCGGGAAATGAGCAGTTCTTC
clone_size: -; j_call: TRBJ2-2; cdr3_length: 15; d_call: TRBD2; v_call: TRBV7-2; cdr3_aa: CASSLTSDRAGELFF; cdr3_nt: TGTGCCAGCAGCCTGACTAGCGACCGGGCCGGGGAGCTGTTTTTT
clone_size: -; j_call: TRBJ2-1; cdr3_length: 14; d_call: -; v_call: TRBV7-8; cdr3_aa: CANSLRGADNEQFF; cdr3_nt: TGTGCCAACAGCTTAAGGGGAGCGGACAATGAGCAGTTCTTC
clone_size: few; j_call: TRBJ2-1; cdr3_length: 12; d_call: -; v_call: TRBV2; cdr3_aa: CASSRGLNEQFF; cdr3_nt: TGTGCCAGCAGTCGAGGACTGAATGAGCAGTTCTTC
clone_size: -; j_call: TRBJ1-3; cdr3_length: 15; d_call: -; v_call: TRBV5-5; cdr3_aa: CASSRDWGSGNTIYF; cdr3_nt: TGTGCCAGCAGTCGAGACTGGGGATCTGGAAACACCATATATTTT
clone_size: -; j_call: TRBJ1-1; cdr3_length: 19; d_call: -; v_call: TRBV21-1; cdr3_aa: CASSQLLQPGTGGDTEAFF; cdr3_nt: TGTGCCAGCAGCCAACTCTTACAGCCCGGGACAGGGGGTGACACTGAAGCTTTCTTT
clone_size: -; j_call: TRBJ2-1; cdr3_length: 15; d_call: -; v_call: TRBV7-9; cdr3_aa: CASSLGSGVYNEQFF; cdr3_nt: TGTGCCAGCAGCTTAGGGTCTGGAGTTTACAATGAGCAGTTCTTC